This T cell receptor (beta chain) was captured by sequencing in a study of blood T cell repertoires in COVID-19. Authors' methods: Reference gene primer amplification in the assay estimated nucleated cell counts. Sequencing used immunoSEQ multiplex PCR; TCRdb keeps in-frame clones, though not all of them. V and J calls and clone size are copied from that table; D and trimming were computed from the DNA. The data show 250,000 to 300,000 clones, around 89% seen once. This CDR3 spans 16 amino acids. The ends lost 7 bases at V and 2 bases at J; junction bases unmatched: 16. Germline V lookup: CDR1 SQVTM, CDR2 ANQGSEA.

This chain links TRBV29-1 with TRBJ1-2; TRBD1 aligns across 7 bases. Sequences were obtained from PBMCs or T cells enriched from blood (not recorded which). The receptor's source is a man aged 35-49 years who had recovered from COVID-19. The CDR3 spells CSELGTAELKNYGYTF. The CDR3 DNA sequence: TGCAGCGAGCTGGGGACAGCAGAATTAAAGAACTATGGCTACACCTTC.